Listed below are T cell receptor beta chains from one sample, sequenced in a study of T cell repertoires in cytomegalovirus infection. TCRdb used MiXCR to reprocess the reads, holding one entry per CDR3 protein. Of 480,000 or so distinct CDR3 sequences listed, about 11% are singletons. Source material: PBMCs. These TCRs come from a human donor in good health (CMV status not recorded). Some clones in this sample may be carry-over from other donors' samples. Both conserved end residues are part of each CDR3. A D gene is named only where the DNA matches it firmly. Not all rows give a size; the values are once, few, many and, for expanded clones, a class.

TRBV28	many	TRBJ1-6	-	CASSLNSGYSPLHF	TGTGCCAGCAGTTTGAACAGTGGTTATTCACCCCTCCACTTT
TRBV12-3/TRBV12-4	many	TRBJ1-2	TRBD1	CASSLRAGQGSFKDGYTF	TGTGCCAGCAGTTTAAGGGCGGGACAGGGATCTTTTAAGGATGGCTACACCTTC
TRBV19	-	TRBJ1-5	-	CASSYSGRGNQPQHF	TGTGCCAGTAGTTATTCAGGGAGAGGCAATCAGCCCCAGCATTTT
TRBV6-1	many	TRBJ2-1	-	CASTKILAYNEQFF	TGTGCCAGCACCAAGATCTTAGCCTACAATGAGCAGTTCTTC
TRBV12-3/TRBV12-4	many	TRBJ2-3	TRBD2	CASIPTSGGAGSTDTQYF	TGTGCCAGCATCCCCACTAGCGGGGGGGCCGGTAGCACAGATACGCAGTATTTT
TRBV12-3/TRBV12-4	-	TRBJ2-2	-	CASSSPWTGELFF	TGTGCCAGCAGTTCCCCGTGGACCGGGGAGCTGTTTTTT
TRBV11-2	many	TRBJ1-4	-	CASSLVGGAYEKLFF	TGTGCCAGCAGCTTAGTTGGGGGGGCCTATGAAAAACTGTTTTTT
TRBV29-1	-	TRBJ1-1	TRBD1	CSGEQGAGTEAFF	TGCAGCGGGGAACAGGGGGCGGGCACTGAAGCTTTCTTT
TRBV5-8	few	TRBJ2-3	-	CASSFLRDTVDTQYF	TGTGCCAGCAGCTTCCTCCGGGACACAGTCGATACGCAGTATTTT
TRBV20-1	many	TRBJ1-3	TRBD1	CSARDRTGGKKNTIYF	TGCAGTGCTAGAGACCGGACAGGGGGCAAGAAAAACACCATATATTTT
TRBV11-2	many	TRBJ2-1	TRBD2	CASSSERGYSYNEQFF	TGTGCCAGCAGCAGCGAGCGGGGCTACTCCTACAATGAGCAGTTCTTC
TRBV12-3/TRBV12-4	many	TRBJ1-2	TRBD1	CASSLGQGPGYTF	TGTGCCAGCAGTCTTGGACAGGGTCCTGGCTACACCTTC
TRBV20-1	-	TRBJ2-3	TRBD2	CSARARTSGSTDTQYF	TGCAGTGCTAGAGCCCGGACTAGCGGGAGCACAGATACGCAGTATTTT
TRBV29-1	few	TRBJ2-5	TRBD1	CSALGGGQAGETQYF	TGCAGCGCCCTAGGGGGCGGACAGGCAGGAGAGACCCAGTACTTC
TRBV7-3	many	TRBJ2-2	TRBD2	CASSLNRLAGAGELFF	TGTGCCAGCAGCTTAAACCGACTAGCGGGAGCCGGGGAGCTGTTTTTT
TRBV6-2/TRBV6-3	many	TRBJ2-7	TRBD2	CASSTSGSWNEQYF	TGTGCCAGCAGCACTAGCGGGAGTTGGAACGAGCAGTACTTC
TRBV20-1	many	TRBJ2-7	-	CSATPGAYEQYF	TGCAGTGCTACCCCGGGGGCCTACGAGCAGTACTTC
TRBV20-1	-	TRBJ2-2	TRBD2	CSAGLTNTGELFF	TGCAGTGCGGGACTAACGAACACCGGGGAGCTGTTTTTT
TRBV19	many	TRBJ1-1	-	CASRDGYTEAFF	TGTGCCAGTAGAGACGGGTACACTGAAGCTTTCTTT
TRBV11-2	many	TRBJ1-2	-	CASSSPSKGHHGYTF	TGTGCCAGCAGCTCCCCTTCGAAGGGACACCATGGCTACACCTTC
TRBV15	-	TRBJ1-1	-	CATSRDRLGEAFF	TGTGCCACCAGCAGAGACAGGCTGGGTGAAGCTTTCTTT
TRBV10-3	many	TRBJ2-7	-	CAIGGALSYEQYF	TGTGCCATCGGGGGAGCTTTATCCTACGAGCAGTACTTC
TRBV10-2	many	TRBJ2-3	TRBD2	CASNELASSTDTQYF	TGCGCCAGCAATGAACTAGCGAGTAGCACAGATACGCAGTATTTT
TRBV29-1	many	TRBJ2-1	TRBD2	CSVSGTSGNNEQFF	TGCAGCGTCTCCGGGACTAGCGGGAACAATGAGCAGTTCTTC
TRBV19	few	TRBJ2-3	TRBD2	CASRGLAGHTDTQYF	TGTGCCAGCCGCGGGCTAGCGGGTCACACAGATACGCAGTATTTT
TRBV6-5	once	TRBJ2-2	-	CASSPGEGAGELFF	TGTGCCAGCAGCCCCGGAGAGGGAGCCGGGGAGCTGTTTTTT
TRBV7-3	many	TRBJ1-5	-	CASSPQQVLQPQHF	TGTGCCAGCAGCCCACAACAGGTTCTACAGCCCCAGCATTTT
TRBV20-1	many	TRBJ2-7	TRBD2	CSPRWEGRLGEQYF	TGCAGCCCTAGGTGGGAGGGAAGATTAGGCGAGCAGTACTTC
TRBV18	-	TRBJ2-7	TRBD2	CASSPGGGADEQYF	TGTGCCAGCTCCCCAGGCGGGGGGGCCGACGAGCAGTACTTC
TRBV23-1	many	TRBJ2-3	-	CASSQPGHLTDTQYF	TGCGCCAGCAGTCAACCGGGACACCTGACAGATACGCAGTATTTT
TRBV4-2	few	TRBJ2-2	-	CASSRSGSLTGELFF	TGTGCCAGCAGTCGATCCGGGAGCCTCACCGGGGAGCTGTTTTTT
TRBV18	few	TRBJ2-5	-	CASSPGARGETQYF	TGTGCCAGCTCACCGGGGGCCCGGGGGGAGACCCAGTACTTC
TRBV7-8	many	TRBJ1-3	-	CASSLDTGSSGNTIYF	TGTGCCAGCAGCTTAGATACAGGTTCATCTGGAAACACCATATATTTT
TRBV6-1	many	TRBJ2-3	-	CASSDSLRTVFSTDTQYF	TGTGCCAGCAGTGATTCACTTCGGACTGTCTTTAGCACAGATACGCAGTATTTT
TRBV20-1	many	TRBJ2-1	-	CSAFLAQARSSYNEQFF	TGCAGTGCTTTTCTAGCCCAGGCCAGAAGCTCCTACAATGAGCAGTTCTTC
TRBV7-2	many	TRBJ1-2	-	CASSFTMANYGYTF	TGTGCCAGCAGCTTTACGATGGCTAACTATGGCTACACCTTC
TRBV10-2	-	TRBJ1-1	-	CASSDGLFEAFF	TGCGCCAGCAGTGACGGCTTATTTGAAGCTTTCTTT
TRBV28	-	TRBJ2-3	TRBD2	CASSPTLYLRLAGGQDTQYF	TGTGCCAGCAGTCCCACCCTATACTTACGACTAGCGGGAGGACAAGATACGCAGTATTTT
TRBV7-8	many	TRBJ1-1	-	CASSLARGGEAFF	TGTGCCAGCAGCTTAGCCCGGGGCGGAGAAGCTTTCTTT
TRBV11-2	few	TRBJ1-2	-	CASSPSGAGYGYTF	TGTGCCAGCAGCCCCTCGGGGGCGGGCTATGGCTACACCTTC